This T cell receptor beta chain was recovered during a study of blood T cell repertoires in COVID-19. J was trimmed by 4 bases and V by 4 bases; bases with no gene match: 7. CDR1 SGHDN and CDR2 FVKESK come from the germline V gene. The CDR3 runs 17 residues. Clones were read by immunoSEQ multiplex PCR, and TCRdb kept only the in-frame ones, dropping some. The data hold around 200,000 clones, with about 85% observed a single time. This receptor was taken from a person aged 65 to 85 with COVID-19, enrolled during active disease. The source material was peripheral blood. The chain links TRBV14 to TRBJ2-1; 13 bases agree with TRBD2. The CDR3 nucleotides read TGTGCCAGCAGCCCCGGGACTAGCGGGACTAGATACAATGAGCAGTTCTTC. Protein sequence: CASSPGTSGTRYNEQFF.